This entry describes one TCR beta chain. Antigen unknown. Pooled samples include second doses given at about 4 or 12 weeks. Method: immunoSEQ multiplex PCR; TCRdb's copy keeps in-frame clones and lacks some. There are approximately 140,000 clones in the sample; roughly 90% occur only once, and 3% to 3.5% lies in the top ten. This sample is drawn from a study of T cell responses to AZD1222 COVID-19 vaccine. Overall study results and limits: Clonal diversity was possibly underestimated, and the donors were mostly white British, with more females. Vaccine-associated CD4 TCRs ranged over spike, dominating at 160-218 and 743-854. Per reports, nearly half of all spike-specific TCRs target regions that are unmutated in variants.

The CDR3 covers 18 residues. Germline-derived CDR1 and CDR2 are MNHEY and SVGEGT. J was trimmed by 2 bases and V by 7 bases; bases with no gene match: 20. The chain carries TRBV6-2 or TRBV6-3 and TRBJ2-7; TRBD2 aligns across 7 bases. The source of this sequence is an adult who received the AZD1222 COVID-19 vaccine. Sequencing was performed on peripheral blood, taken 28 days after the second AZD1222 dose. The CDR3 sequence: CASNPNVLTPSGTYEQYF. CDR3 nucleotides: TGTGCCAGCAACCCAAACGTCCTCACCCCCAGCGGGACCTACGAGCAGTACTTC.